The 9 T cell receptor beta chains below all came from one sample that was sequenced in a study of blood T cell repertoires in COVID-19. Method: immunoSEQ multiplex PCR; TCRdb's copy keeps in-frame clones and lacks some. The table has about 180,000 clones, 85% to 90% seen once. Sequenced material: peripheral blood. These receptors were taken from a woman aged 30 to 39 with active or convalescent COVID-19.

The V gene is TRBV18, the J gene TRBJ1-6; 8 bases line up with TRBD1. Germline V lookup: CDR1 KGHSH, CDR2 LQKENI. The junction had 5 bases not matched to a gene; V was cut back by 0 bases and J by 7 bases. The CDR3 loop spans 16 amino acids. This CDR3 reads CASSPPGRQGNSPLHF. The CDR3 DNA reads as TGTGCCAGCTCACCACCGGGGAGACAGGGGAATTCACCCCTCCACTTT.

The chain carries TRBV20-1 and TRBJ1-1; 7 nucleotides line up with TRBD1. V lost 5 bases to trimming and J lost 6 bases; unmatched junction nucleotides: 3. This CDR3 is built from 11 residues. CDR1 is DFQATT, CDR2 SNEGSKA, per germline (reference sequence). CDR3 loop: CSAGGQPEAFF. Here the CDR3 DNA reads TGCAGTGCTGGGGGACAGCCTGAAGCTTTCTTT.

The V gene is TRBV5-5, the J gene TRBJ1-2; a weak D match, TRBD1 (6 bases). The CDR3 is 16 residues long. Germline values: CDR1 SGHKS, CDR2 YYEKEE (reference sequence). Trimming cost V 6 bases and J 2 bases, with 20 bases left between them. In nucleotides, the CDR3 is TGTGCCAGCACCATACGTTATCCGGGACACAACTATGGCTACACCTTC. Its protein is CASTIRYPGHNYGYTF.

CDR3 residues: CASSQGVGYTF. CDR3 nucleotides: TGTGCCAGCAGTCAGGGGGTAGGCTACACCTTC. The V gene is TRBV12-3 or TRBV12-4, the J gene TRBJ1-2; TRBD1 matches at 7 bases. The CDR3 sequence is 11 residues long. With V trimmed by 5 bases and J by 8 bases, 2 bases remained unmatched.

The chain's CDR3 is CASRRPTTGELFF. The CDR3 DNA follows: TGTGCCAGCAGGAGGCCGACCACCGGGGAGCTGTTTTTT. V usage is TRBV12-3 or TRBV12-4 and J usage is TRBJ2-2; no definite D call. This CDR3 is 13 amino acids long. V lost 6 bases and J 4 bases, leaving 9 bases between the germline ends.

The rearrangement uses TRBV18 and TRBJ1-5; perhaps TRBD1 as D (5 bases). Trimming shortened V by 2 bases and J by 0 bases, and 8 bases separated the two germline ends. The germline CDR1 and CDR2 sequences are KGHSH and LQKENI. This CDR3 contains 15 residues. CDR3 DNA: TGTGCCAGCTCACCAAGGGGCCTTAGCAATCAGCCCCAGCATTTT. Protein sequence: CASSPRGLSNQPQHF. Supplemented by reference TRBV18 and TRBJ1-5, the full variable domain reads NAGVMQNPRHLVRRRGQEARLRCSPMKGHSHVYWYRQLPEEGLKFMVYLQKENIIDESGMPKERFSAEFPKEGPSILRIQQVVRGDSAAYFCASSPRGLSNQPQHFGDGTRLSIL.

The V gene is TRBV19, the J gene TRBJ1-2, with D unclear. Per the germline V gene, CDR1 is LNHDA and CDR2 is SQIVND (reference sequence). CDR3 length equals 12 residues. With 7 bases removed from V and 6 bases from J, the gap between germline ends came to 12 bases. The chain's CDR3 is CASMGSWDGYTF. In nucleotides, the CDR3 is TGTGCCAGTATGGGCTCTTGGGATGGCTACACCTTC.

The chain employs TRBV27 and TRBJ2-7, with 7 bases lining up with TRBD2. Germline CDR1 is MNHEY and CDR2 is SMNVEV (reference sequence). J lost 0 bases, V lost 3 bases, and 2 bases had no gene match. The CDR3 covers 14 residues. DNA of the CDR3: TGTGCCAGCAGTTTTGGCGGGAGCTCCTACGAGCAGTACTTC. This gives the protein CASSFGGSSYEQYF.

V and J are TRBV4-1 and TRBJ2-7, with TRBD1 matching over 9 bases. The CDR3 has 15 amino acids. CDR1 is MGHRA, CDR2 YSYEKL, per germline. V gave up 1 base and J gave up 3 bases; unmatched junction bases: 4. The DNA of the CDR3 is TGCGCCAGCAGCCAAGGCGGGACAGGGTACTACGAGCAGTACTTC. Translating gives CASSQGGTGYYEQYF.